This T cell receptor (beta chain) was identified in a study of cytomegalovirus exposure and HLA in healthy donors. Trimming took 8 bases from V and 7 from J, leaving 21 bases between them. The CDR3 is made up of 14 amino acids. From germline, CDR1 is MNHNS and CDR2 SASEGT. Vbeta (60) and Jbeta (13) primers were used in the PCR. Libraries were prepared by immunoSEQ multiplex PCR; TCRdb keeps only in-frame clonotypes and omits some of them. The table lists 150,000 to 180,000 clones, approximately 80% of them singletons. The source is a man younger than 45 in good health and CMV-seropositive. The sample consisted of PBMCs. The J gene is TRBJ2-7, the V gene TRBV6-1; D might be TRBD1 (7 bases). In DNA form, the CDR3 reads TGTGCCAGCGGGGGGCCAGGGGGGTCTCAGGAGCAGTACTTC. This gives the protein CASGGPGGSQEQYF.